The present T cell receptor (beta chain) was sequenced within a study of shared clonotypes between healthy human individuals. For the study at large: The study enrolled a couple of women and three men aged 18 to 49. Study results and limitations: For naive CD4 cells, around 5% of clonotypes were shared across a handful of donors. Exclusively blood specimens were collected; tissue repertoires likely differ.

Libraries were prepared by immunoSEQ multiplex PCR; TCRdb keeps only in-frame clonotypes and omits some of them. The profile shows more than 600,000 clones, about 91% of them singletons. CDR3 length: 15 amino acids. The V and J ends lost 0 bases and 1 base, in that order; junction bases with no gene match: 3. The germline V gene has CDR1 SGHDT and CDR2 YYEEEE. Only CD45RO-negative cells positively selected for CCR7 counted as naive CD8 cells, so terminally differentiated effector memory CD45RA+ cells were excluded. In the case of this clone: Its specificity is unknown.

The sequenced material came from naive CD8+ T cells sorted from blood. The chain combines TRBV5-6 with TRBJ1-1; 7 bases are shared with TRBD1. This clonotype was sampled from a man aged 25-45 years in good health. The CDR3 bases are TGTGCCAGCAGCTTGGGAGGGGGCTGGAACACTGAAGCTTTCTTT. It codes for CASSLGGGWNTEAFF.